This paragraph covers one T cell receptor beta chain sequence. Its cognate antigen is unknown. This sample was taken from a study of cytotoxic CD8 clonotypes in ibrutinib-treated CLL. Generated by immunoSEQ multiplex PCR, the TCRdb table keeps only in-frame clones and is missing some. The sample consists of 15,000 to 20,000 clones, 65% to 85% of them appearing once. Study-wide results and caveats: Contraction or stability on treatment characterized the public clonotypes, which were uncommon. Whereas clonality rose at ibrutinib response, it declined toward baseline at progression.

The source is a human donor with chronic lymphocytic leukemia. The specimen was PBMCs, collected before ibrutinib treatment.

CDR3 in amino acids: CASSLGGSGLHTDTQYF. In nucleotides, the CDR3 is TGTGCCAGCAGCTTGGGGGGTAGCGGACTACACACAGATACGCAGTATTTT. V and J are TRBV5-4 and TRBJ2-3; D perhaps matches TRBD2 (6 bases). The CDR3 extends over 17 amino acids. V was cut by 0 bases and J by 2 bases, with 16 bases left in between. CDR1 is SGHNT, CDR2 YYREEE, per germline (reference sequence).